The sequence of this TCR beta chain was determined in a study of CD8 T cells in ankylosing spondylitis. Study results and caveats: What seemed typical of ankylosing spondylitis blood was a TCR beta motif built from about 8 highly homologous variants. Both synovial fluid and blood in reactive arthritis had previously been reported to carry some motif variants. Reportedly, significant enrichment of disease-linked clones occurred in matched ankylosing spondylitis synovial fluid. Disease-linked clones bore a CD8+ phenotype and were relatively rare in peripheral blood.

Quantitative molecular-barcoded 5'-RACE generated the TCR beta libraries. Each CDR3 protein gets one entry after TCRdb re-called the 5' RACE reads with MiXCR. The top ten hold roughly 0.8% of the sample, which has 350,000 to 550,000 distinct CDR3 sequences, roughly 26% seen once. Notes on this clonotype: Antigen specificity is unknown.

The specimen was blood, either unsorted or a sorted T cell fraction (not recorded which). This clonotype originated in a male donor with ankylosing spondylitis.

The CDR3 nucleotides read TGTGCCAGCAGCTTAGGGGCCGGGGGACAAGAGACCCAGTACTTC. Its protein product is CASSLGAGGQETQYF. The genes are TRBV11-2 and TRBJ2-5; possibly TRBD2 for D (6 bases). Trimming pared 1 base from V and 2 bases from J, leaving 11 bases between. The CDR3 contains 15 residues. Germline CDR1 is SGHAT and CDR2 is FQNNGV.